This record looks at one T cell receptor beta chain sequence and its context. Produced via immunoSEQ multiplex PCR; TCRdb's table is partial and in-frame only. The sample lists some 90,000 clones, about nine tenths occurring once. This specimen belongs to a study of blood T cell repertoires in COVID-19. Across the study: T cells, B-cell-depleted T cells, or PBMCs supplied cDNA or gDNA.

The CDR3 has 12 residues. Germline V CDR1 and CDR2: SQVTM, ANQGSEA. Trimming stripped 6 bases from V and 3 bases from J, with 12 bases between. The rearrangement joins TRBV29-1 to TRBJ2-7; D may be TRBD1 (6 bases). The sample comprised peripheral blood. This TCR was recovered from a man aged 50 to 60 with acute or convalescent COVID-19. CDR3 region: CSVRGQFYEQYF. DNA for the CDR3: TGCAGCGTCCGAGGACAGTTCTACGAGCAGTACTTC.